The 5 T cell receptor beta chains presented below share a single source sample, sequenced in a study of metastatic and nonmetastatic thyroid tumors. Thyroid surgery was performed in patients who had received no treatment beforehand. TCRdb re-called clones from the PCR reads using MiXCR. The data contain about 25,000 clones, around 20% of them singletons. Sequencing was done on a sample of blood. The source is a male donor with papillary thyroid cancer or a benign thyroid nodule (not recorded which). Some clones in this sample may be carry-over from other donors' samples.

This clone was recorded many times. V and J are TRBV25-1 and TRBJ2-2; TRBD1 is a possible D gene (5 bases). The CDR3 has 14 amino acids. Germline V gives CDR1 MGHDK, CDR2 SYGVNS. Trimming left V 7 bases short and J 4 bases short, with 13 bases between. The CDR3 bases are TGTGCCAGCACAGGCAGGGAAACCACCGGGGAGCTGTTTTTT. Translation gives CASTGRETTGELFF.

At least ten counts were recorded for this clone. V gene TRBV30 combines with J gene TRBJ2-7, with TRBD1 matching over 7 bases. This CDR3 spans 16 amino acids. J lost 0 bases, V lost 1 base, and 9 bases had no gene match. Germline CDR1 is GTSNPN and CDR2 is SVGIG (reference sequence). The CDR3 coding sequence is TGTGCCTGGAGTGCGAAAAAGGGGGCGAGCTCCTACGAGCAGTACTTC. It specifies CAWSAKKGASSYEQYF. The full variable domain, rest sourced from reference TRBV30 and TRBJ2-7, is SQTIHQWPATLVQPVGSPLSLECTVEGTSNPNLYWYRQAAGRGLQLLFYSVGIGQISSEVPQNLSASRPQDRQFILSSKKLLLSDSGFYLCAWSAKKGASSYEQYFGPGTRLTVT.

This clone was seen ten or more times. The chain combines TRBV25-1 with TRBJ2-5; D is perhaps TRBD1 (6 bases). The V gene's germline CDR1 is MGHDK and CDR2 SYGVNS. The CDR3 length is 13 residues. V gave up 3 bases and J gave up 5 bases, with 10 bases separating them. In nucleotides, the CDR3 is TGTGCCAGCAGTGACAGGGGAGAGGAGACCCAGTACTTC. Encoded protein: CASSDRGEETQYF.

The V and J genes are TRBV20-1 and TRBJ1-1, with TRBD1 as a possible D gene (5 bases). CDR1 and CDR2 (germline): DFQATT, SNEGSKA (reference sequence). V was pared by 5 bases and J by 1 base, with 11 bases between. The CDR3 runs 13 residues. CDR3 sequence: CSAGRGENTEAFF. In DNA form, the CDR3 reads TGCAGTGCTGGGCGAGGGGAGAACACTGAAGCTTTCTTT.

This clone was detected many times. V gene TRBV19 combines with J gene TRBJ1-1; 9 positions agree with TRBD1. The V gene end was trimmed by 5 bases and the J gene end by 5 bases; junction bases not matched to a gene: 3. The CDR3 has 13 residues. Germline V gene sequence: CDR1 LNHDA, CDR2 SQIVND (reference sequence). CDR3 sequence (DNA): TGTGCCAGTAGTGGGACAGGGCGAACTGAAGCTTTCTTT. Amino acid sequence: CASSGTGRTEAFF.